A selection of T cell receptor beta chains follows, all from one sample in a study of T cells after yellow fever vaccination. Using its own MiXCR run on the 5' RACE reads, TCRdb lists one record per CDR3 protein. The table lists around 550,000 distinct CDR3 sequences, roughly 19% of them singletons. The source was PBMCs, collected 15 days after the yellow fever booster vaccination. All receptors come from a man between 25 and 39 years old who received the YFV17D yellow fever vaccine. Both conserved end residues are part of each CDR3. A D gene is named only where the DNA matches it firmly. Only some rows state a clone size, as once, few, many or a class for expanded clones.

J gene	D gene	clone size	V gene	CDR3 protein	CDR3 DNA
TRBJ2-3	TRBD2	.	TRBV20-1	CSARKSGLAGDTQYF	TGCAGTGCTAGAAAATCGGGACTAGCGGGAGATACGCAGTATTTT
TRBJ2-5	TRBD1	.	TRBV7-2	CASSLLGQIETQYF	TGTGCCAGCAGCTTATTGGGACAGATAGAGACCCAGTACTTC
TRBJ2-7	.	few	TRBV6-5	CASGRSDYEQYF	TGTGCCAGCGGGAGGTCGGACTACGAGCAGTACTTC
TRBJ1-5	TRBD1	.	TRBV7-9	CASSTTGTGNQPQHF	TGTGCCAGCAGCACTACCGGGACAGGGAACCAGCCCCAGCATTTT
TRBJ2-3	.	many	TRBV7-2	CASSWDPRTDTQYF	TGTGCCAGCAGCTGGGACCCCCGCACAGATACGCAGTATTTT
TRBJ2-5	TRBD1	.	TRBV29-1	CSVTPPGTGLRETQYF	TGCAGCGTTACTCCCCCGGGGACAGGATTAAGGGAGACCCAGTACTTC
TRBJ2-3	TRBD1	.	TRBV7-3	CASSLTGGEADTQYF	TGTGCCAGCAGCCTCACAGGGGGCGAGGCAGATACGCAGTATTTT
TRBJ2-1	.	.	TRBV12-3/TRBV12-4	CASSFQPHTYNEQFF	TGTGCCAGCAGTTTCCAACCGCACACCTACAATGAGCAGTTCTTC
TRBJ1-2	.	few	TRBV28	CASSLRFDGYTF	TGTGCCAGCAGTTTAAGGTTCGATGGCTACACCTTC
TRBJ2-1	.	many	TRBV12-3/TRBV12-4	CASSYRAGEQFF	TGTGCCAGCAGTTATCGGGCAGGGGAGCAGTTCTTC
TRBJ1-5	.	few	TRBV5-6	CASSTWTSREPQHF	TGTGCCAGCAGTACTTGGACGAGCAGGGAGCCCCAGCATTTT
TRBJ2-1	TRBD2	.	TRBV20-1	CSARVVIAGGPSSYNEQFF	TGCAGTGCTAGAGTGGTAATAGCGGGAGGCCCTAGCTCCTACAATGAGCAGTTCTTC
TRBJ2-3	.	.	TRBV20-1	CSARWRAVVADTQYF	TGCAGTGCTAGATGGAGGGCCGTAGTCGCAGATACGCAGTATTTT
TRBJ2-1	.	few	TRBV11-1	CASSPSGDHEQFF	TGTGCCAGCAGCCCATCCGGGGACCATGAGCAGTTCTTC
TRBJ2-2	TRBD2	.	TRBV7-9	CASSGPSGLRTGELFF	TGTGCCAGCAGCGGTCCTTCGGGACTACGCACCGGGGAGCTGTTTTTT
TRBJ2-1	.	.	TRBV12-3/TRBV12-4	CASRSRLSYNEQFF	TGTGCCAGCAGATCGAGACTCAGTTACAATGAGCAGTTCTTC
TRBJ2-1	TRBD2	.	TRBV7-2	CASSLRAGGPGGEQFF	TGTGCCAGCAGCTTAAGAGCGGGAGGGCCCGGGGGTGAGCAGTTCTTC
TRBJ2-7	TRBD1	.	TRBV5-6	CASSSLGQGRSLDEQYF	TGTGCCAGCAGCTCCCTGGGACAGGGGAGATCGCTTGACGAGCAGTACTTC
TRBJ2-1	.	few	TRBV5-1	CASSLSGRGSYNEQFF	TGCGCCAGCAGCTTGTCCGGGCGGGGCTCCTACAATGAGCAGTTCTTC
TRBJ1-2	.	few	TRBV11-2	CASSLVPSSNYGYTF	TGTGCCAGCAGCTTAGTACCCAGTTCTAACTATGGCTACACCTTC
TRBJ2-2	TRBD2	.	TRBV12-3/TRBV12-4	CASSRTGTRGTGELFF	TGTGCCAGCAGTCGTACCGGGACTAGAGGCACCGGGGAGCTGTTTTTT
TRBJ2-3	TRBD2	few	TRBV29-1	CSVRPGLGSDTQYF	TGCAGCGTTCGACCGGGACTAGGCTCAGATACGCAGTATTTT
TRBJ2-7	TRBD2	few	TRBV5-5	CASSLYGEGYEQYF	TGTGCCAGCAGCTTGTATGGGGAGGGGTACGAGCAGTACTTC
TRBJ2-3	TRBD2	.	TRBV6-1	CASRKETSGSRIGTDTQYF	TGTGCCAGCCGGAAAGAGACTAGCGGGAGTAGAATTGGTACAGATACGCAGTATTTT
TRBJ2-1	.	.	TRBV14	CASSQYEGTLKDNEQFF	TGTGCCAGCAGCCAATACGAGGGGACTTTAAAAGACAATGAGCAGTTCTTC
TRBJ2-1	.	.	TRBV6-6	CAGGRGSYNEQFF	TGTGCCGGGGGACGAGGCTCCTACAATGAGCAGTTCTTC
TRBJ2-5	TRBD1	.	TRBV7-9	CASSPRQGALETQYF	TGTGCCAGCAGCCCGAGACAGGGGGCATTAGAGACCCAGTACTTC
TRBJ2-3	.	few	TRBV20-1	CSAPRGGPTDTQYF	TGCAGTGCTCCAAGGGGCGGGCCCACAGATACGCAGTATTTT
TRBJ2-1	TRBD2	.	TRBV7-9	CASSALSGKYNEQFF	TGTGCCAGCAGCGCCCTTAGCGGGAAGTACAATGAGCAGTTCTTC
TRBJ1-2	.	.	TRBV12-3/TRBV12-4	CASSPGYYGYTF	TGTGCCAGCAGTCCAGGGTACTATGGCTACACCTTC
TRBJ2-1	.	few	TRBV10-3	CAISGPGASLSNEQFF	TGTGCCATCAGTGGCCCCGGGGCTAGTTTAAGCAATGAGCAGTTCTTC
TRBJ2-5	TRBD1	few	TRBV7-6	CASSLAFGTGGETQYF	TGTGCCAGCAGCTTAGCATTCGGGACAGGGGGAGAGACCCAGTACTTC
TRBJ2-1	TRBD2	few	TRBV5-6	CASSHGTRDLEFF	TGTGCCAGCAGCCACGGGACTAGAGATTTGGAGTTCTTC
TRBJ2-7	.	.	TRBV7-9	CASPQISYEQYF	TGTGCCAGCCCCCAGATCTCCTACGAGCAGTACTTC
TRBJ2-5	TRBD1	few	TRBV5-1	CASSSGQLLQETQYF	TGCGCCAGCAGCTCGGGACAGCTGCTCCAAGAGACCCAGTACTTC
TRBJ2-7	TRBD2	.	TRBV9	CASSIGGGSSYEQYF	TGTGCCAGCAGCATAGGCGGGGGTAGCTCCTACGAGCAGTACTTC
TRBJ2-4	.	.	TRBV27	CASTSISWTGRELAKNIQYF	TGTGCCAGCACTTCCATAAGTTGGACAGGGAGGGAACTAGCCAAAAACATTCAGTACTTC
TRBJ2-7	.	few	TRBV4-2	CASSQDRTSTYEQYF	TGTGCCAGCAGCCAAGATCGCACTAGCACGTACGAGCAGTACTTC
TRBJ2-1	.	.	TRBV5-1	CASSLALGFSYNEQFF	TGCGCCAGCAGCTTGGCTCTGGGGTTTTCCTACAATGAGCAGTTCTTC
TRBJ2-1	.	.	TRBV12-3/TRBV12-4	CASSLGAVGPYGTTYNEQFF	TGTGCCAGCAGTTTAGGGGCGGTGGGCCCCTACGGGACAACCTACAATGAGCAGTTCTTC
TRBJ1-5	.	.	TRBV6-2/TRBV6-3	CASTPGANQPQHF	TGTGCCAGTACTCCGGGAGCTAATCAGCCCCAGCATTTT
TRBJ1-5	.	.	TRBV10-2	CASSEVPTNQPQHF	TGCGCCAGCAGTGAGGTGCCGACCAATCAGCCCCAGCATTTT
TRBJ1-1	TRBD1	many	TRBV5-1	CASSRTGAAGTEAFF	TGCGCCAGCAGCCGAACAGGGGCTGCGGGCACTGAAGCTTTCTTT
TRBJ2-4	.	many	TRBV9	CASSATGAAKNIQYF	TGTGCCAGCAGCGCCACTGGGGCAGCCAAAAACATTCAGTACTTC
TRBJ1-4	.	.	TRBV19	CASSMIGGREKLFF	TGTGCCAGTAGTATGATCGGGGGCCGAGAAAAACTGTTTTTT
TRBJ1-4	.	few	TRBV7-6	CASSLDLGAVEKLFF	TGTGCCAGCAGCTTAGATTTGGGGGCTGTTGAAAAACTGTTTTTT